The 17 T cell receptor beta chains given below trace back to one sample, sequenced in a study of cytomegalovirus exposure and HLA in healthy donors. Produced via immunoSEQ multiplex PCR; TCRdb's table is partial and in-frame only. There are some 170,000 clones in the sample; 85% to 90% occur only once, and approximately 1.5% lies in the top ten. Sequencing input: PBMCs. The receptors come from a woman under 40 in good health and CMV-seronegative.

The chain employs TRBV4-1 and TRBJ1-1; D gene ambiguous. The CDR3 runs to 14 residues. The ends were cut back, 1 base at V and 3 bases at J, with 9 bases in the middle. Germline CDR1 reads MGHRA; CDR2 reads YSYEKL. The CDR3 bases are TGCGCCAGCAGCCAAGTGGCGGGCGACACTGAAGCTTTCTTT. Amino acid sequence: CASSQVAGDTEAFF.

The V call is TRBV14, the J call TRBJ1-6; D might be TRBD1 (5 bases). CDR1 SGHDN and CDR2 FVKESK come from the germline V gene. The CDR3 covers 14 residues. Trimming removed 1 base from V and 11 bases from J, with 12 bases in between. Here the CDR3 DNA reads TGTGCCAGCAGCCAAGTGGGGCCCAGCGCACCCCTCCACTTT. Amino acids: CASSQVGPSAPLHF.

The chain uses TRBV9 and TRBJ2-2; a possible D gene is TRBD1 (6 bases). The germline CDR1 and CDR2 sequences are SGDLS and YYNGEE. This CDR3 has 15 residues. Between the trimmed V and J ends, which lost 3 bases and 1 base, there was a span of 10 bases. The CDR3 is CASSAGHKNTGELFF. CDR3 coding DNA: TGTGCCAGCAGCGCGGGACACAAGAACACCGGGGAGCTGTTTTTT.

The chain joins TRBV9 to TRBJ2-5; 8 nucleotides agree with TRBD2. J was trimmed by 1 base and V by 3 bases; bases with no gene match: 5. The length of the CDR3 is 15 residues. The germline V gene has CDR1 SGDLS and CDR2 YYNGEE. CDR3 DNA sequence: TGTGCCAGCAGCGAACCGGGGGGGCTCCAAGAGACCCAGTACTTC. Translated: CASSEPGGLQETQYF. The full variable domain, rest sourced from reference TRBV9 and TRBJ2-5, is DSGVTQTPKHLITATGQRVTLRCSPRSGDLSVYWYQQSLDQGLQFLIQYYNGEERAKGNILERFSAQQFPDLHSELNLSSLELGDSALYFCASSEPGGLQETQYFGPGTRLLVL.

The chain joins TRBV19 to TRBJ1-6; D may be TRBD1 (5 bases). Trimming pared 8 bases from V and 10 bases from J, leaving 15 bases between. The CDR3 has 13 amino acids. CDR1 LNHDA and CDR2 SQIVND come from the germline V gene (reference sequence). The chain's CDR3 is CASSRLSGSPLHF. The CDR3 bases are TGTGCCAGTTCCAGATTATCAGGGTCACCCCTCCACTTT. The whole variable domain, remainder taken from reference TRBV19 and TRBJ1-6, is DGGITQSPKYLFRKEGQNVTLSCEQNLNHDAMYWYRQDPGQGLRLIYYSQIVNDFQKGDIAEGYSVSREKKESFPLTVTSAQKNPTAFYLCASSRLSGSPLHFGNGTRLTVT.

This chain uses TRBV6-1 with TRBJ2-7; 8 nucleotides match TRBD1. CDR1 and CDR2 from the germline V gene are MNHNS and SASEGT. The CDR3 has 15 residues. The ends lost 5 bases at V and 3 bases at J; junction bases unmatched: 9. This chain's CDR3 is CASSIRTGPDYEQYF. CDR3 in DNA: TGTGCCAGCAGTATCCGGACAGGGCCTGACTACGAGCAGTACTTC.

V is TRBV29-1 and J is TRBJ2-7; D is possibly TRBD1 (5 bases). V dropped 4 bases and J dropped 2 bases, with 9 bases sitting between them. Germline CDR1 reads SQVTM; CDR2 reads ANQGSEA. The CDR3 has 12 amino acids. The CDR3 coding sequence is TGCAGCGTTGTTGCAGGGACCTACGAGCAGTACTTC. It yields the protein CSVVAGTYEQYF.

The V call is TRBV7-6, the J call TRBJ1-1, with no clear D. The CDR3 length is 15 residues. V lost 3 bases, J lost 4 bases, and 15 bases lay in between. Germline V gives CDR1 SGHVS, CDR2 FNYEAQ. The CDR3 DNA sequence: TGTGCCAGCAGCTTGTTTGGAGCGACCCCCACTGAAGCTTTCTTT. It yields the protein CASSLFGATPTEAFF.

The chain couples TRBV19 to TRBJ2-2; 7 nucleotides match TRBD1. Trimming cost V 6 bases and J 3 bases; bases outside gene matches: 4. The germline CDR1 and CDR2 sequences are LNHDA and SQIVND (reference sequence). The CDR3 extends over 14 amino acids. The CDR3 is CASRRGQDTGELFF. The CDR3 nucleotides are TGTGCCAGTAGAAGGGGGCAAGACACCGGGGAGCTGTTTTTT.

The rearrangement links TRBV27 to TRBJ2-1; TRBD2 might be the D (6 bases). This CDR3 comprises 16 residues. V was cut by 1 base and J by 0 bases, with 10 bases left in between. CDR1 is MNHEY, CDR2 SMNVEV, per germline (reference sequence). The CDR3 coding sequence is TGTGCCAGCAGTTTATTTGGCGGGGACTCCTACAATGAGCAGTTCTTC. This gives the protein CASSLFGGDSYNEQFF.

The chain couples TRBV27 to TRBJ1-5; D perhaps matches TRBD1 (5 bases). The CDR3 totals 16 residues. V lost 3 bases, J lost 6 bases, and 18 bases lay in between. Germline CDR1 is MNHEY and CDR2 is SMNVEV (reference sequence). CDR3 sequence: CASSLLGGTQGQPQHF. The CDR3 DNA sequence: TGTGCCAGCAGTTTGTTGGGCGGGACTCAGGGTCAGCCCCAGCATTTT.

Details on this clone: At the DNA level, this CDR3 is encoded by other sequences in the same sample as well. This chain uses TRBV19 with TRBJ2-1; 12 positions match TRBD2. The CDR3 is 18 amino acids. Germline CDR1 reads LNHDA; CDR2 reads SQIVND (reference sequence). V trimming: 1 base; J trimming: 0 bases; junction bases outside the gene matches: 4. In DNA, the CDR3 is TGTGCCAGTAGTATAGGGCTAGCGGGGGGGAGCTCCTACAATGAGCAGTTCTTC. This translates into CASSIGLAGGSSYNEQFF.

This clone was seen only once. The rearrangement joins TRBV5-1 to TRBJ2-1, with D tentatively TRBD2 (5 bases). This CDR3 contains 14 residues. V was pared by 0 bases and J by 14 bases, with 18 bases between. Germline V gives CDR1 SGHRS, CDR2 YFSETQ. This chain's CDR3 is CASSLALTMGEEFF. The DNA of the CDR3 is TGCGCCAGCAGCTTGGCCCTTACGATGGGAGAGGAGTTCTTC.

The rearrangement links TRBV7-8 to TRBJ1-6, with D perhaps matching TRBD1 (5 bases). The CDR3 loop spans 13 amino acids. Germline values: CDR1 SGHVS, CDR2 FQNEAQ. V was shortened by 7 bases and J by 7 bases, with 11 bases between the two germline ends. CDR3 DNA: TGTGCCAGCACCTCGGGGGGAAATTCACCCCTCCACTTT. Amino acids: CASTSGGNSPLHF.

The chain links TRBV5-6 to TRBJ1-3; a possible D gene is TRBD1 (5 bases). The V gene's germline CDR1 is SGHDT and CDR2 YYEEEE. This CDR3 is 17 amino acids long. V was trimmed by 2 bases and J by 3 bases, leaving 18 bases between them. CDR3 nucleotide sequence: TGTGCCAGCAGCTTCCGGACGGCAGGGTCCCTTGGAAACACCATATATTTT. This gives the protein CASSFRTAGSLGNTIYF.

The V and J genes are TRBV6-6 and TRBJ2-7; maybe TRBD1 (6 bases). With 3 bases removed from V and 0 bases from J, the gap between germline ends came to 12 bases. This CDR3 has 15 residues. Germline loops: CDR1 MNHNY, CDR2 SVGAGI (reference sequence). DNA of the CDR3: TGTGCCAGCAGTTATAACACAGGGAGCTCCTACGAGCAGTACTTC. Translating it yields CASSYNTGSSYEQYF.

The rearrangement joins TRBV15 to TRBJ1-1; 7 bases fit TRBD1. J was trimmed by 6 bases and V by 6 bases; bases with no gene match: 7. The CDR3 extends over 13 amino acids. The germline CDR1 and CDR2 sequences are LNHNV and YYDKDF (reference sequence). The CDR3 reads CATRFETGPEAFF. For the CDR3, the DNA is TGTGCCACCAGGTTCGAGACAGGGCCTGAAGCTTTCTTT.